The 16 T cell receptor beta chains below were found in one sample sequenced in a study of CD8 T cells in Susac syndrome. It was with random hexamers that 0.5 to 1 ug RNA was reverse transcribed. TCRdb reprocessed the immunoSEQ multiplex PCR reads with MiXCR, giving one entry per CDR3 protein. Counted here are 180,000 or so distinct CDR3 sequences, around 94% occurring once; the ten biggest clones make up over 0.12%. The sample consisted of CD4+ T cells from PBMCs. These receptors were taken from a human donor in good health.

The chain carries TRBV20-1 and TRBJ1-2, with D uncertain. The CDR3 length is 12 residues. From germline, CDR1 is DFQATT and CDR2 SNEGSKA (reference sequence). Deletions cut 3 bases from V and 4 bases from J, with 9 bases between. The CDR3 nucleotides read TGCAGTGCTAGGTTTCCCGGCTATGGCTACACCTTC. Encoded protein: CSARFPGYGYTF.

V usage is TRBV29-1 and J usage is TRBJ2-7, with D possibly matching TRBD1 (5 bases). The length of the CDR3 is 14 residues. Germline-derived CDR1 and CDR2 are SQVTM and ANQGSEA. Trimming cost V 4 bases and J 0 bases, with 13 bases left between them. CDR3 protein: CSVGSDRHSYEQYF. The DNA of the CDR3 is TGCAGCGTTGGGTCCGACAGACACTCCTACGAGCAGTACTTC.

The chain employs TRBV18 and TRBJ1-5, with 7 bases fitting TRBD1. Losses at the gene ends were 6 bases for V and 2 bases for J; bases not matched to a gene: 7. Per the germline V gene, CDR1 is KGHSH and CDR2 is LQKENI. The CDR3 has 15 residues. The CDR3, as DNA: TGTGCCAGCTCCCGACAGGGTACGGGCAATCAGCCCCAGCATTTT. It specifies CASSRQGTGNQPQHF.

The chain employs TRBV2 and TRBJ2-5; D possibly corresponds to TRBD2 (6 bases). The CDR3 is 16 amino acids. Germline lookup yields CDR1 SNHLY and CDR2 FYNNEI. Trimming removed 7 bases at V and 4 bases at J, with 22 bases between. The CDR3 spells CASIREARIGIETQYF. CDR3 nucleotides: TGTGCCAGCATAAGGGAGGCCAGAATCGGTATAGAGACCCAGTACTTC.

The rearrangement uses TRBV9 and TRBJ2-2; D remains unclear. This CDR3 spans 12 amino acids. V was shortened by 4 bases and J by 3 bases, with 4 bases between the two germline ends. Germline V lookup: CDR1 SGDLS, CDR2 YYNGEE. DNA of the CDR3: TGTGCCAGCAGCTCCCACACCGGGGAGCTGTTTTTT. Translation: CASSSHTGELFF.

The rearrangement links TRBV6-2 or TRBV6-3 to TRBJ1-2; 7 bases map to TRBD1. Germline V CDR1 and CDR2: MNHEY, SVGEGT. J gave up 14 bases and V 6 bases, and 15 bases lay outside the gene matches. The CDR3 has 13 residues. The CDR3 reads CASRSEGAIEETF. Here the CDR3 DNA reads TGTGCCAGCAGAAGTGAGGGGGCGATAGAAGAGACCTTC.

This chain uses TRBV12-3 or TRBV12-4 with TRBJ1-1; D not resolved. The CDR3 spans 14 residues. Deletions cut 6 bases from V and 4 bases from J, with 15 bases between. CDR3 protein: CASRELRSTTEAFF. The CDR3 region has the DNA TGTGCCAGCAGAGAATTGCGCTCGACCACTGAAGCTTTCTTT.

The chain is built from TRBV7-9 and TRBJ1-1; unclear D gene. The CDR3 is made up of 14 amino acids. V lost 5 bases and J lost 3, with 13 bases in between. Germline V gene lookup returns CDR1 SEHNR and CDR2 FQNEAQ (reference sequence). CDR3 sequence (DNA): TGTGCCAGCAGCACTCGGGGAAGGGACACTGAAGCTTTCTTT. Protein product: CASSTRGRDTEAFF.

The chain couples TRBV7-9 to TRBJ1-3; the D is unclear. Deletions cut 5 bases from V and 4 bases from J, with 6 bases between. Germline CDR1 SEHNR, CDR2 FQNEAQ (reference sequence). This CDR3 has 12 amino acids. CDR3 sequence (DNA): TGTGCCAGCAGCCAACAGGGAAACACCATATATTTT. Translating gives CASSQQGNTIYF.

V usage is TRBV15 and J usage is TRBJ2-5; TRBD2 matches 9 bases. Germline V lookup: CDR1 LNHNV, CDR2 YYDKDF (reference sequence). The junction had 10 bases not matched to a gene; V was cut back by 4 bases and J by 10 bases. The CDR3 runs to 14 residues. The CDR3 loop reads CATSNPAGGRIQYF. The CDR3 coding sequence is TGTGCCACCAGCAACCCAGCGGGGGGCCGGATCCAGTACTTC.

The CDR3 region is CSARVLGVTDTQYF. DNA of the CDR3: TGCAGTGCTAGAGTGCTCGGGGTCACAGATACGCAGTATTTT. The chain carries TRBV20-1 and TRBJ2-3, with TRBD2 as a possible D gene (5 bases). V was trimmed by 1 base and J by 2 bases, leaving 10 bases between them. The CDR3 is 14 residues long. Per the germline V gene, CDR1 is DFQATT and CDR2 is SNEGSKA (reference sequence).

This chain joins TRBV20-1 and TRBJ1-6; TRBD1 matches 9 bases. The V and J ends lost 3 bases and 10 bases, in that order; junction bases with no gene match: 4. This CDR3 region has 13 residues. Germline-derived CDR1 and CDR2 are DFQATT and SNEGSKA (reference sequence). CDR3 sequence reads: CSARGTGKSPLHF. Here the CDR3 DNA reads TGCAGTGCTAGGGGGACAGGGAAGTCACCCCTCCACTTT.

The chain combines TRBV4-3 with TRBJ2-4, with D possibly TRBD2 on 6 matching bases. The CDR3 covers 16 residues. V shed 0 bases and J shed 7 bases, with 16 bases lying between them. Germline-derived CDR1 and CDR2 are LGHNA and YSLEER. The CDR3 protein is CASSQDRPGRGNIQYF. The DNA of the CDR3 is TGCGCCAGCAGCCAAGATAGGCCAGGCCGGGGGAACATTCAGTACTTC.

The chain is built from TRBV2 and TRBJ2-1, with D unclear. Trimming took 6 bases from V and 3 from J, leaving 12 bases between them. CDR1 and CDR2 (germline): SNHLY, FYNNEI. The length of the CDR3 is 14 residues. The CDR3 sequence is CASSSRTVYNEQFF. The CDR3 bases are TGTGCCAGCAGCTCTAGGACCGTCTACAATGAGCAGTTCTTC.

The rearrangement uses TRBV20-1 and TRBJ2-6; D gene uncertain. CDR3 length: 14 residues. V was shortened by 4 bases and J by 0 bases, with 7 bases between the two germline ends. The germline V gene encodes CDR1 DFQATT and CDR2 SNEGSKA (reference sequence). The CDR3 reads CSANPFSGANVLTF. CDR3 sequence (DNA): TGCAGTGCTAATCCCTTCTCTGGGGCCAACGTCCTGACTTTC.

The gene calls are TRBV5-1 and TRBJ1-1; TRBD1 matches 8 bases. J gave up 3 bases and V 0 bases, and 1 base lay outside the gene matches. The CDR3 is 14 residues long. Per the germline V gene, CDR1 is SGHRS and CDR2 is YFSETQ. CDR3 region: CASSLDRGDTEAFF. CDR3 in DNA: TGCGCCAGCAGCTTGGACAGGGGGGACACTGAAGCTTTCTTT. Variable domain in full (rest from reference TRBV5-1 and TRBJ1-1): KAGVTQTPRYLIKTRGQQVTLSCSPISGHRSVSWYQQTPGQGLQFLFEYFSETQRNKGNFPGRFSGRQFSNSRSEMNVSTLELGDSALYLCASSLDRGDTEAFFGQGTRLTVV.